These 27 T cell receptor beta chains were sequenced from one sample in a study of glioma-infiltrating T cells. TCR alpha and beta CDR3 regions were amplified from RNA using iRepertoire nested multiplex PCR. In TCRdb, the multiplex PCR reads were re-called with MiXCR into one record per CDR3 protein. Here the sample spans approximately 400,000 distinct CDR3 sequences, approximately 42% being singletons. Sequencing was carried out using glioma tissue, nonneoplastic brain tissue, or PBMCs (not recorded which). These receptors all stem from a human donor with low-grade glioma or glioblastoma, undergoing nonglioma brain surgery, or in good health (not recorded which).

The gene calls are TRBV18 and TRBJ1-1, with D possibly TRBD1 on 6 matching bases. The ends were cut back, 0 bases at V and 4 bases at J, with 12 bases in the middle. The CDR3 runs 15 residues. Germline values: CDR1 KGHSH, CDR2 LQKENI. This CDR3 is CASSPPGALSTEAFF. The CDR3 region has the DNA TGTGCCAGCTCACCACCGGGGGCGCTGAGCACTGAAGCTTTCTTT.

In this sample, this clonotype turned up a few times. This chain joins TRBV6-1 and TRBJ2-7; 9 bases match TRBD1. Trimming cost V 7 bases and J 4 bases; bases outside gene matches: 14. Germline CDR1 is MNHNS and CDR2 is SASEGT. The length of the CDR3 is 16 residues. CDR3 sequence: CASTPHPGQGWYEQYF. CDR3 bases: TGTGCCAGCACCCCCCATCCGGGACAGGGCTGGTACGAGCAGTACTTC.

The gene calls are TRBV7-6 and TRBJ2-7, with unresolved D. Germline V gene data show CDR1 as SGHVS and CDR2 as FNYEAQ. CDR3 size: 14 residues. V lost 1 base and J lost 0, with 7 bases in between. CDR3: CASSLGQDSYEQYF. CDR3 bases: TGTGCCAGCAGCTTAGGGCAGGACTCCTACGAGCAGTACTTC.

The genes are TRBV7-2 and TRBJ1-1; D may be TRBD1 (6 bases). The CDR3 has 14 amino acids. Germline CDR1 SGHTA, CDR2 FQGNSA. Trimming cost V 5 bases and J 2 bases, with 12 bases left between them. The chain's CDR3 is CASSPGTTNTEAFF. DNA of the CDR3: TGTGCCAGCAGCCCAGGGACAACCAACACTGAAGCTTTCTTT.

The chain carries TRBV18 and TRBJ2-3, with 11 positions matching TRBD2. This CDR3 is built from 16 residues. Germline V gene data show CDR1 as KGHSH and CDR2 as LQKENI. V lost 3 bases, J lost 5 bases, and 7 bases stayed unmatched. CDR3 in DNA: TGTGCCAGCTCACCCCTAGCGGGAGGCCCTGGAGATACGCAGTATTTT. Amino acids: CASSPLAGGPGDTQYF.

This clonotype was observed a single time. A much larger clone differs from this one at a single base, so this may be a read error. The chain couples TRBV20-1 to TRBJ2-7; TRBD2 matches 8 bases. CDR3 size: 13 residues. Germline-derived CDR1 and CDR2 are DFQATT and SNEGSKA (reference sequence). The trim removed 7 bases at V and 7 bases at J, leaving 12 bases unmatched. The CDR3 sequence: CSVPGLGRNEQYF. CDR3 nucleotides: TGCAGTGTACCGGGACTAGGACGAAATGAGCAGTACTTC.

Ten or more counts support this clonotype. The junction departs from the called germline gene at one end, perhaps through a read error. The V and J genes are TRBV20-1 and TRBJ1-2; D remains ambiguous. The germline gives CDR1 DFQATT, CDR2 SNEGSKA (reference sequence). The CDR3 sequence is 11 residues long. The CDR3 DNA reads TGCAGTGCTAGGACTGCTCTCTTGGAACTCTTC. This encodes CSARTALLELF.

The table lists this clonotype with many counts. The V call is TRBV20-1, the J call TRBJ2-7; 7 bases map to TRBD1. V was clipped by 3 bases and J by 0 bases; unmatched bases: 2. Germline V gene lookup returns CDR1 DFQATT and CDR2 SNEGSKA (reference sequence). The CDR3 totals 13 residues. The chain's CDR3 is CSARGTDSYEQYF. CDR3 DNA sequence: TGCAGTGCTAGGGGGACAGACTCCTACGAGCAGTACTTC.

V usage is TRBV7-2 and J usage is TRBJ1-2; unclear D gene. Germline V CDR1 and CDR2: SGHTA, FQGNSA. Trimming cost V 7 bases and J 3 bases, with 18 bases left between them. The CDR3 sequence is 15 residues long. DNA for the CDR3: TGTGCCAGCATGATCGGATCCCCGGCTTACTATGGCTACACCTTC. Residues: CASMIGSPAYYGYTF.

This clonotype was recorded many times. DNA of the CDR3: TGTGCCAGCAGTTCCTCCGGGGGGAGCTCACCCCTCCACTTT. Translated: CASSSSGGSSPLHF. This chain connects TRBV12-3 or TRBV12-4 to TRBJ1-6; a possible D gene is TRBD1 (5 bases). The CDR3 has 14 residues. Trimming took off 4 bases at V and 10 bases at J, with 14 bases between the two ends.

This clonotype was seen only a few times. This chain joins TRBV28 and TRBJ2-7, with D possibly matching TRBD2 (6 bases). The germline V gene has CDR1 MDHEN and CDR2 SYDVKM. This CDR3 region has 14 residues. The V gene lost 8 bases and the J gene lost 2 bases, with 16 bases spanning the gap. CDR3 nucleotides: TGTGCCAGCGGGGGGAGACAGTCGGCCTACGAGCAGTACTTC. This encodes CASGGRQSAYEQYF.

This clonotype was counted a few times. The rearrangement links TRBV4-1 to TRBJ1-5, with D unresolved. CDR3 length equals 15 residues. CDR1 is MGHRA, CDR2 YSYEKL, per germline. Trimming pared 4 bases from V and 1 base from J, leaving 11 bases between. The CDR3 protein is CASSLNPHSNQPQHF. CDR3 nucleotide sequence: TGCGCCAGCAGCCTCAATCCCCACAGCAATCAGCCCCAGCATTTT.

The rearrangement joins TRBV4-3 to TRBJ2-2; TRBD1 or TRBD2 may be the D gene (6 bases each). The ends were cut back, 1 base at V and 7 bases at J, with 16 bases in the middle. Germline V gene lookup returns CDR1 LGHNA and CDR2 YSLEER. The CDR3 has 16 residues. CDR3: CASSQGLIQGGGELFF. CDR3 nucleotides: TGCGCCAGCAGCCAAGGGCTCATACAGGGAGGCGGGGAGCTGTTTTTT.

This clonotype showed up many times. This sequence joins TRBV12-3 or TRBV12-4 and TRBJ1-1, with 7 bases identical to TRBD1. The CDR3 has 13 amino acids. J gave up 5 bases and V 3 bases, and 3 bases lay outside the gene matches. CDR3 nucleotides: TGTGCCAGCAGTTTGGCCAGGGGGACTGAAGCTTTCTTT. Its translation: CASSLARGTEAFF.

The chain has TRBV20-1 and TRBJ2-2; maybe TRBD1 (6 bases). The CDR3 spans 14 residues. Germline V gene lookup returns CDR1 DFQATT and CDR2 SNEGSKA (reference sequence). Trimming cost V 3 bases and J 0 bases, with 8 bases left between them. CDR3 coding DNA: TGCAGTGCTAGTAGGACAGCGAACACCGGGGAGCTGTTTTTT. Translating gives CSASRTANTGELFF.

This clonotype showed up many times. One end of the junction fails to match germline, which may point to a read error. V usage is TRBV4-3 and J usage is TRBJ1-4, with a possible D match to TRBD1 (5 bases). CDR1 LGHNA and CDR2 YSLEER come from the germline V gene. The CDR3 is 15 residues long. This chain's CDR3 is CASSPGPGVNEKLFF. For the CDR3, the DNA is TGTGCCAGCAGCCCCGGGCCGGGGGTTAATGAAAAACTGTTTTTT.

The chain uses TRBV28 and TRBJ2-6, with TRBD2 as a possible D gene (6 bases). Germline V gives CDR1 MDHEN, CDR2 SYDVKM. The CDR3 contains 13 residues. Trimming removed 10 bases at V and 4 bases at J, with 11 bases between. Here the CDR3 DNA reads TGTGCCACCGGCGGGACGGGGGCCAACGTCCTGACTTTC. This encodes CATGGTGANVLTF.

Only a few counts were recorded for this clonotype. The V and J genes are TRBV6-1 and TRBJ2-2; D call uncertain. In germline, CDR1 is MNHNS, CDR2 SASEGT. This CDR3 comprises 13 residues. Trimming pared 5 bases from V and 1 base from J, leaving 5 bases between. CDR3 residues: CASSLQNTGELFF. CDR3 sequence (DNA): TGTGCCAGCAGTCTACAGAACACCGGGGAGCTGTTTTTT.

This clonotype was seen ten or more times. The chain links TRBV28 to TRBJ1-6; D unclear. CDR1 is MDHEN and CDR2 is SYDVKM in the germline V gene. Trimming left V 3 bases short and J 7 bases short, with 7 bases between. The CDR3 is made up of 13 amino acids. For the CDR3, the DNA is TGTGCCAGCAGTTTTGGCACCAATTCACCCCTCCACTTT. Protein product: CASSFGTNSPLHF.

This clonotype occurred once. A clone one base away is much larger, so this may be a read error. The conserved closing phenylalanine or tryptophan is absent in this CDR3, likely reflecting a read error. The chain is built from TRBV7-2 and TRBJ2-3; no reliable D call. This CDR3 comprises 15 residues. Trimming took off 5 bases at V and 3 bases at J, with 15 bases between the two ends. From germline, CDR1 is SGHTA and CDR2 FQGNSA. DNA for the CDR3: TGTGCCAGCAGCGAAGCCGCCTCTGGGACAGATACGCAGTATCTT. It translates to CASSEAASGTDTQYL.

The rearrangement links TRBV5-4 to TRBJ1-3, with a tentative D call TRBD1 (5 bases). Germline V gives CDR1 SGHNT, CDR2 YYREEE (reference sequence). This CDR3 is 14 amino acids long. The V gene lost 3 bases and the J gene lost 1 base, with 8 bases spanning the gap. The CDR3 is CASSSTVSGNTIYF. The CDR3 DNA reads TGTGCCAGCAGCTCGACAGTATCTGGAAACACCATATATTTT.

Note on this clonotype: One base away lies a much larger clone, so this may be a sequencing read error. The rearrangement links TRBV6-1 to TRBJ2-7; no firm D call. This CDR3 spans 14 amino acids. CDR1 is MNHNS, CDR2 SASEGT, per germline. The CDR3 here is CASSEGGSSYKQYF. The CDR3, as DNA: TGTGCCAGCAGTGAAGGGGGTAGCTCCTACAAGCAGTACTTC.

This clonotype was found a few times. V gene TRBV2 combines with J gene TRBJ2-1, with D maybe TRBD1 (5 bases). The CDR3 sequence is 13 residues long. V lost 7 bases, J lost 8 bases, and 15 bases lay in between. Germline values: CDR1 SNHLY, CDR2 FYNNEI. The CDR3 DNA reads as TGTGCCAGCATGGGCCAGGGAAGGCATGAGCAGTTCTTC. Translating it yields CASMGQGRHEQFF.

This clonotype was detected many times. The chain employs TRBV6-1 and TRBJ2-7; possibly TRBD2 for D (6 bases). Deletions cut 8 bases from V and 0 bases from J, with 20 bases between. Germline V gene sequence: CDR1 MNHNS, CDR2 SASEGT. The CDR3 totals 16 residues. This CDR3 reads CASGSPLRDSSYEQYF. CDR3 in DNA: TGTGCCAGCGGGTCGCCCCTCCGGGACTCCTCCTACGAGCAGTACTTC.

Here the CDR3 reads CASSLVVMNGTHNEQFF. Here the CDR3 DNA reads TGCGCCAGCAGCTTGGTGGTGATGAACGGAACCCACAATGAGCAGTTCTTC. This rearrangement joins TRBV5-1 to TRBJ2-1; D call uncertain. The CDR3 is made up of 17 amino acids. V was clipped by 0 bases and J by 5 bases, with 18 bases between them. Germline lookup yields CDR1 SGHRS and CDR2 YFSETQ.

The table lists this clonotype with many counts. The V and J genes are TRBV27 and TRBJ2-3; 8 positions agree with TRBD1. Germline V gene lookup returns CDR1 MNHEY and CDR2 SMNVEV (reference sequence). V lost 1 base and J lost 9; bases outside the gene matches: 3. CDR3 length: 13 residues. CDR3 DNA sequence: TGTGCCAGCAGTTTATGGACAGGGAGAACGCAGTATTTT. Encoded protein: CASSLWTGRTQYF.

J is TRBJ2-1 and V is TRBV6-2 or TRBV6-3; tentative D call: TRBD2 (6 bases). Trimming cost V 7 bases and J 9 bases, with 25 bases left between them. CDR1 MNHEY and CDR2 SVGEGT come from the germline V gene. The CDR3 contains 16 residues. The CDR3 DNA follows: TGTGCCAGCACCATAACGCCGGGAGCCGTTAACAGTGAGCAGTTCTTC. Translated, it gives CASTITPGAVNSEQFF.